One sample yielded the 21 T cell receptor beta chains listed below, sequenced in a study of OX40 agonist ivuxolimab in advanced cancers. The method was immunoSEQ multiplex PCR; TCRdb's version includes in-frame clones alone and lacks a portion of them. Among 90,000 to 130,000 clones listed, 75% to 95% were seen once. Sequencing used CD4+ or CD8+ T cells sorted from blood, obtained in a trial of the OX40 agonist ivuxolimab. These receptors originate from an adult with an advanced solid tumor such as melanoma, head and neck, liver or kidney cancer.

About this clone: This specimen includes other DNA sequences encoding the same CDR3. The DNA for the CDR3 is TGTGCCAGCAGCCCCCGGGACATATACAATCAGCCCCAGCATTTT. It encodes CASSPRDIYNQPQHF. The V call is TRBV7-2, the J call TRBJ1-5, with D possibly matching TRBD1 (6 bases). V was clipped by 5 bases and J by 3 bases, with 14 bases between them. Germline V gene lookup returns CDR1 SGHTA and CDR2 FQGNSA. This CDR3 has 15 amino acids.

This sequence joins TRBV10-3 and TRBJ1-5; 8 nucleotides align to TRBD1. The CDR3 is 12 residues long. Germline V gene data show CDR1 as ENHRY and CDR2 as SYGVKD. The J segment lost 5 bases and the V segment lost 10 bases, leaving 4 bases of the junction unmatched. The CDR3 region is CASRGLDQPQHF. The CDR3 nucleotides read TGTGCCAGCAGGGGGCTGGATCAGCCCCAGCATTTT.

The rearrangement joins TRBV7-4 to TRBJ2-7; tentative D call: TRBD2 (5 bases). The germline V and J ends were trimmed by 5 bases and 6 bases, with 29 bases remaining between them. CDR3 length: 18 residues. Germline-derived CDR1 and CDR2 are SGHVT and SQSDAQ. This CDR3 is CASSPPEGPGSSACEQYF. In DNA, the CDR3 is TGTGCCAGCAGCCCCCCCGAGGGCCCAGGTTCCAGTGCCTGCGAGCAGTACTTC. The variable domain in full, completed from reference TRBV7-4 and TRBJ2-7, reads GAGVSQSPRYKVAKRGRDVALRCDSISGHVTLYWYRQTLGQGSEVLTYSQSDAQRDKSGRPSGRFSAERPERSVSTLKIQRTEQGDSAVYLCASSPPEGPGSSACEQYFGPGTRLTVT.

This chain connects TRBV6-6 to TRBJ2-7, with D possibly being TRBD2 (5 bases). The CDR3 is 15 residues long. CDR1 and CDR2 from the germline V gene are MNHNY and SVGAGI (reference sequence). V was trimmed by 2 bases and J by 5 bases, leaving 16 bases between them. CDR3 amino acids: CASSYRGGYSDEQYF. The CDR3 region has the DNA TGTGCCAGCAGTTACCGGGGTGGCTATAGCGACGAGCAGTACTTC.

The chain combines TRBV5-1 with TRBJ1-2; D remains ambiguous. The germline V gene encodes CDR1 SGHRS and CDR2 YFSETQ. Trimming took off 1 base at V and 6 bases at J, with 7 bases between the two ends. CDR3 length: 12 residues. In nucleotides, the CDR3 is TGCGCCAGCAGCTTGTCTGGAGATGGCTACACCTTC. It is translated as CASSLSGDGYTF.

This rearrangement joins TRBV5-1 to TRBJ1-1, with TRBD1 matching 8 bases. The CDR3 has 17 amino acids. Germline values: CDR1 SGHRS, CDR2 YFSETQ. V was clipped by 4 bases and J by 1 base; unmatched bases: 12. Here the CDR3 reads CASSDGRTGRRNTEAFF. The CDR3 bases are TGCGCCAGCAGCGACGGTAGGACAGGGCGAAGGAACACTGAAGCTTTCTTT.

This chain connects TRBV7-9 to TRBJ2-5; no reliable D call. V was trimmed by 3 bases and J by 1 base, leaving 12 bases between them. Per the germline V gene, CDR1 is SEHNR and CDR2 is FQNEAQ (reference sequence). The CDR3 contains 15 residues. The CDR3 DNA is TGTGCCAGCAGCTTCCGTGACAAAGTCCAAGAGACCCAGTACTTC. As protein: CASSFRDKVQETQYF.

This chain links TRBV2 with TRBJ2-3, with D possibly TRBD2 on 7 matching bases. CDR3 length: 16 amino acids. Germline V lookup: CDR1 SNHLY, CDR2 FYNNEI. V was shortened by 2 bases and J by 4 bases, with 16 bases between the two germline ends. This CDR3 reads CASSEWRGGRADTQYF. For the CDR3, the DNA is TGTGCCAGCAGTGAATGGAGGGGGGGCCGGGCAGATACGCAGTATTTT.

V gene TRBV25-1 combines with J gene TRBJ2-3, with 14 bases aligning to TRBD2. Germline loops: CDR1 MGHDK, CDR2 SYGVNS. The junction had 4 bases not matched to a gene; V was cut back by 4 bases and J by 4 bases. This CDR3 is 16 amino acids long. CDR3 in amino acids: CASSASGLAGADTQYF. The CDR3 region has the DNA TGTGCCAGCAGTGCCTCGGGACTAGCGGGAGCAGATACGCAGTATTTT.

This clone occurred a few times. The chain recombines TRBV28 with TRBJ1-4; tentative D call: TRBD1 (6 bases). This CDR3 has 12 residues. Germline CDR1 is MDHEN and CDR2 is SYDVKM. V shed 10 bases and J shed 5 bases, with 11 bases lying between them. The CDR3 sequence: CAIGQKNEKLFF. In nucleotides, the CDR3 is TGTGCCATTGGACAGAAGAATGAAAAACTGTTTTTT. Full variable domain (missing parts from reference TRBV28 and TRBJ1-4): DVKVTQSSRYLVKRTGEKVFLECVQDMDHENMFWYRQDPGLGLRLIYFSYDVKMKEKGDIPEGYSVSREKKERFSLILESASTNQTSMYLCAIGQKNEKLFFGSGTQLSVL.

V is TRBV6-5 and J is TRBJ2-5, with TRBD2 as a possible D gene (7 bases). V lost 7 bases and J lost 7, with 16 bases in between. The CDR3 is 13 amino acids. Germline CDR1 and CDR2: MNHEY and SVGAGI. The CDR3 coding sequence is TGTGCCAGCAATAGGGGGGGCGAGGGGACCCAGTACTTC. It codes for CASNRGGEGTQYF.

V usage is TRBV10-1 and J usage is TRBJ1-1, with a weak D call TRBD1 (5 bases). V lost 3 bases to trimming and J lost 1 base, with 9 bases between them. Germline CDR1 is WNHNN and CDR2 is SYGVQD (reference sequence). The CDR3 sequence is 14 residues long. CDR3 nucleotides: TGCGCCAGCAGTGATCAGGGCCCGAACACTGAAGCTTTCTTT. Its protein is CASSDQGPNTEAFF.

Remarks on this clone: Germline is not matched at one junction end, which may reflect a read error. The chain employs TRBV7-7 and TRBJ1-3; tentatively, D is TRBD1 (6 bases). Looked up from germline, CDR1 is SSHAT and CDR2 is FNYEAQ (reference sequence). This CDR3 comprises 13 residues. The CDR3 DNA reads TGTGCTAGCAGCTCTCAGGGGTCGGACACCATATATTTT. This encodes CASSSQGSDTIYF.

The chain joins TRBV30 to TRBJ1-5, with D perhaps TRBD1 (6 bases). V was shortened by 5 bases and J by 4 bases, with 12 bases between the two germline ends. The CDR3 loop spans 13 amino acids. Germline assignment: CDR1 GTSNPN and CDR2 SVGIG (reference sequence). The CDR3 coding sequence is TGTGCCTGGGGCCCAGGGACAAATCAGCCCCAGCATTTT. It specifies CAWGPGTNQPQHF. The full variable domain, rest sourced from reference TRBV30 and TRBJ1-5, is SQTIHQWPATLVQPVGSPLSLECTVEGTSNPNLYWYRQAAGRGLQLLFYSVGIGQISSEVPQNLSASRPQDRQFILSSKKLLLSDSGFYLCAWGPGTNQPQHFGDGTRLSIL.

The rearrangement uses TRBV30 and TRBJ2-3; 7 bases line up with TRBD2. CDR3 length: 12 residues. The germline V gene has CDR1 GTSNPN and CDR2 SVGIG (reference sequence). The junction had 2 bases not matched to a gene; V was cut back by 6 bases and J by 2 bases. The CDR3 DNA follows: TGTGCCTGCAGCGGGGTCACAGATACGCAGTATTTT. This codes for CACSGVTDTQYF.

The gene calls are TRBV30 and TRBJ2-2; D gene uncertain. Germline V lookup: CDR1 GTSNPN, CDR2 SVGIG (reference sequence). The CDR3 spans 14 residues. V was clipped by 3 bases and J by 5 bases, with 13 bases between them. DNA of the CDR3: TGTGCCTGGAGGCCGGCCATTTCTACCGGGGAGCTGTTTTTT. Protein: CAWRPAISTGELFF.

This chain's CDR3 is CASSPSPQGRGAEAFF. The CDR3 DNA is TGTGCCAGCTCACCATCACCTCAGGGGAGGGGCGCTGAAGCTTTCTTT. V gene TRBV18 combines with J gene TRBJ1-1; TRBD1 is a possible D gene (6 bases). CDR1 and CDR2 (germline): KGHSH, LQKENI. This CDR3 has 16 residues. The V end was cut by 2 bases, the J end by 6 bases, with 19 bases between.

This chain links TRBV7-2 with TRBJ2-1; 7 nucleotides agree with TRBD2. CDR1 and CDR2 from the germline V gene are SGHTA and FQGNSA. The CDR3 is made up of 15 amino acids. V dropped 1 base and J dropped 3; count of bases not matched to a gene: 3. The CDR3 coding sequence is TGTGCCAGCAGCTTAGATGCTAGCGGCTACAATGAGCAGTTCTTC. Translating gives CASSLDASGYNEQFF.

The CDR3 DNA reads TGCGCCAGCAGTGAAGCACAGGGACCCAGCGACGAGCAGTACTTC. Its translation is CASSEAQGPSDEQYF. The chain carries TRBV10-1 and TRBJ2-7; possible D gene TRBD1, 6 bases. V was clipped by 3 bases and J by 5 bases, with 17 bases between them. The CDR3 has 15 residues. CDR1 is WNHNN and CDR2 is SYGVQD in the germline V gene (reference sequence).

The chain recombines TRBV19 with TRBJ2-5; 11 positions match TRBD2. Germline values: CDR1 LNHDA, CDR2 SQIVND (reference sequence). The CDR3 covers 13 residues. The V segment lost 5 bases and the J segment 5 bases; nucleotides outside the gene matches: 1. The CDR3 loop is CASSSSGRETQYF. In DNA form, the CDR3 reads TGTGCCAGTAGTTCTAGCGGGAGGGAGACCCAGTACTTC.

This chain links TRBV30 with TRBJ1-5; no firm D call. Germline CDR1 reads GTSNPN; CDR2 reads SVGIG (reference sequence). This CDR3 is 14 amino acids long. The ends were cut back, 3 bases at V and 3 bases at J, with 12 bases in the middle. CDR3 residues: CAWSPASYNQPQHF. For the CDR3, the DNA is TGTGCCTGGAGCCCCGCCAGTTACAATCAGCCCCAGCATTTT.